The present T cell receptor beta chain was sequenced within a study of regulatory T cells in long-lasting Graves disease. This clonotype was picked up many times. The TCR beta library used iRepertoire HTBI primers with Arm-PCR amplification of CDR3. TCRdb reanalysed the multiplex PCR reads using MiXCR and keeps one entry per CDR3 protein. The data show some 420,000 distinct CDR3 sequences, approximately 22% seen once. Trimming took 2 bases from V and 3 from J, leaving 14 bases between them. This CDR3 is built from 15 residues. Germline assignment: CDR1 MDHEN and CDR2 SYDVKM. The time point was: persistent/refractory GD, antithyroid drugs over 5 years with positive TRAb. RNA extracted from PBMCs served as the sequencing template.

V is TRBV28 and J is TRBJ2-7, with a possible D match to TRBD1 (6 bases). The sample was peripheral blood mononuclear cells (PBMCs), taken when the disease was refractory, from a patient treated with antithyroid drugs. The TCR originated in a female donor with Graves disease. CDR3 nucleotides: TGTGCCAGCAGTTTAATCCCTAGGACAGACTACGAGCAGTACTTC. It is translated as CASSLIPRTDYEQYF.